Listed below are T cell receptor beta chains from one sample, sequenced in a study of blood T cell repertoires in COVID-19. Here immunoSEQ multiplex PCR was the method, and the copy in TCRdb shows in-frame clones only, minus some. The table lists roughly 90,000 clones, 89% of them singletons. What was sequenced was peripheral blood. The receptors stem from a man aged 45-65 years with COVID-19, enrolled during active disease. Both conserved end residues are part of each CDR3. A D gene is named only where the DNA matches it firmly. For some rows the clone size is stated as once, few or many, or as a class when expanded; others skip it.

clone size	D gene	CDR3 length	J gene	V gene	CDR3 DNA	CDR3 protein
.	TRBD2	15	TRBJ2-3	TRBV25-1	TGTGCCAGCAGTAGCCTAGCGGGGTTCACAGATACGCAGTATTTT	CASSSLAGFTDTQYF
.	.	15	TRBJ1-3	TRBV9	TGTGCCAGCAGCCCCCAAATCGTAGCTCAGAACACCATATATTTT	CASSPQIVAQNTIYF
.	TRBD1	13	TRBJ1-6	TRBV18	TGTGCCAGCTCAAGAGGACAGGAGCAACCCCTCCACTTT	CASSRGQEQPLHF
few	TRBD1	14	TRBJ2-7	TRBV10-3	TGTGCCATCAGTGATGTACAGGGGGCCCACGAGCAGTACTTC	CAISDVQGAHEQYF
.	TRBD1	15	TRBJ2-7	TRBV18	TGTGCCAGCTCACCAGCGGGACAGGGGTACTACGAGCAGTACTTC	CASSPAGQGYYEQYF
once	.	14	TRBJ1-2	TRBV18	TGTGCCAGCTCACCGGGCCCTGCTAACTATGGCTACACCTTC	CASSPGPANYGYTF
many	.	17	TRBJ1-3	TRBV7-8	TGTGCCAGCAGCTTAGCAATGGCGGGGGGCTCTGGAAACACCATATATTTT	CASSLAMAGGSGNTIYF
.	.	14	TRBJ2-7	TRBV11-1	TGTGCCAGCAGCTTAAAGGGGCTCTCCTACGAGCAGTACTTC	CASSLKGLSYEQYF
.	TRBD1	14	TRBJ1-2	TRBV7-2	TGTGCCAGCAGCAAACCGACAGGGTCCCCTGGCTACACCTTC	CASSKPTGSPGYTF
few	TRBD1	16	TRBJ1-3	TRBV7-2	TGTGCCAGCAGCTTAGATGCAGGGGGCTTTGGTAACACCATATATTTT	CASSLDAGGFGNTIYF
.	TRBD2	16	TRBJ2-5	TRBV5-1	TGCGCCAGCAGCTTGTTCCAGCGGGGGTACCAAGAGACCCAGTACTTC	CASSLFQRGYQETQYF
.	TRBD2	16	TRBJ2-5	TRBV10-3	TGTGCCATCAGTGAGACAGCGGGGGTACACCAAGAGACCCAGTACTTC	CAISETAGVHQETQYF
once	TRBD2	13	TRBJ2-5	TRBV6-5	TGTGCCAGCCCCTGGGGGGGAGGAGAGACCCAGTACTTC	CASPWGGGETQYF
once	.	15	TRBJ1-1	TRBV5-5	TGTGCCAGCAGGAAGCAGGAGGCGCTGAACACTGAAGCTTTCTTT	CASRKQEALNTEAFF
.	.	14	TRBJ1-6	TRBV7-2	TGTGCCAGCAGCTTAGAACGGTTTAATTCACCCCTCCACTTT	CASSLERFNSPLHF
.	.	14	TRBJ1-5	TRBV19	TGTGCCAGTAGTATAGGCCAGGGAGGTCAGCCCCAGCATTTT	CASSIGQGGQPQHF
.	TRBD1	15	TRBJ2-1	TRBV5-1	TGCGCCAGCAGCGTAGGGACAGGGGAAACCAATGAGCAGTTCTTC	CASSVGTGETNEQFF
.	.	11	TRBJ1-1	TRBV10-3	TGTGCCATCAGGGCTGACACTGAAGCTTTCTTT	CAIRADTEAFF
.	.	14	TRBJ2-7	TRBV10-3	TGTGCCATCAGTGAGTCAACAGGGTTCTACGAGCAGTACTTC	CAISESTGFYEQYF
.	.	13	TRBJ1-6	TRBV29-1	TGCAGCGTTGGGGAGACCCTCGATTCACCCCTCCACTTT	CSVGETLDSPLHF
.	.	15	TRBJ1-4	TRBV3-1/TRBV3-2	TGTGCCAGCAGCCAAAATCCCGGGGGGAATGAAAAACTGTTTTTT	CASSQNPGGNEKLFF
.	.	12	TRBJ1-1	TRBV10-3	TGTGCCATCACTGGGGGGAAGACTGAAGCTTTCTTT	CAITGGKTEAFF
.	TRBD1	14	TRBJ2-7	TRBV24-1	TGTGCCACCGCACGGGACAGGGGATACTACGAGCAGTACTTC	CATARDRGYYEQYF
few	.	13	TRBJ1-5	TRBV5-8	TGTGCCAGCAGCTTGGACATTAATCAGCCCCAGCATTTT	CASSLDINQPQHF
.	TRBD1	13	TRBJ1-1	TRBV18	TGTGCCAGCTCACCATCCGGGACAGATCGGACTTTCTTT	CASSPSGTDRTFF
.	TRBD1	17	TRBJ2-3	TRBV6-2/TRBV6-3	TGTGCCAGCAGACCTCTAAGGACAGGGGGAGGCACAGATACGCAGTATTTT	CASRPLRTGGGTDTQYF
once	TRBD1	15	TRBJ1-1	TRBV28	TGTGCCAGCAGCTATCAGGACAGGGCTTACACTGAAGCTTTCTTT	CASSYQDRAYTEAFF
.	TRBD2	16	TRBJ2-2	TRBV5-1	TGCGCCAGCAGGCCGACCGGGACTAGCGGCCCCGGGGAGCTGTTTTTT	CASRPTGTSGPGELFF
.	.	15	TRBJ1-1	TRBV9	TGTGCCAGCAGCGTAGGGCCCCAGGGGAACACTGAAGCTTTCTTT	CASSVGPQGNTEAFF
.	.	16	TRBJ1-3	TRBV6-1	TGTGCCAGCAGTGAAAGACAGGAAAGCTCTGGAAACACCATATATTTT	CASSERQESSGNTIYF
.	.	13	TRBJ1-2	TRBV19	TGTGCCACCAAAGACAGACCTAACTATGGCTACACCTTC	CATKDRPNYGYTF
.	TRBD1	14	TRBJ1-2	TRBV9	TGTGCCAGCAGCGTAGCTGAGGGGGCATATGGCTACACCTTC	CASSVAEGAYGYTF
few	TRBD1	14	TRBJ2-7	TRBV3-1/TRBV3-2	TGTGCCAGCAGCCAAAGACAGGGTCTCTACGAGCAGTACTTC	CASSQRQGLYEQYF
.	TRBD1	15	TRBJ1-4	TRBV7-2	TGTGCCAGCAGAACCCCGGGACAGGGGCTCGAAAAACTGTTTTTT	CASRTPGQGLEKLFF
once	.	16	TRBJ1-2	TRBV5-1	TGCGCCAGCAGCCCCTCGGGGGGGGGATTACCCTATGGCTACACCTTC	CASSPSGGGLPYGYTF
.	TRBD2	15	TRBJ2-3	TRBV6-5	TGTGCCAGCAGTTACTCGGGACTATTAACAGATACGCAGTATTTT	CASSYSGLLTDTQYF
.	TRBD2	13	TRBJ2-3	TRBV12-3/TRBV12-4	TGTGCCAGCACGCGGGGGGAAACAGATACGCAGTATTTT	CASTRGETDTQYF
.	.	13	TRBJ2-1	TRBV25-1	TGTGCCAGCAGTGACAGCTCCTACAATGAGCAGTTCTTC	CASSDSSYNEQFF
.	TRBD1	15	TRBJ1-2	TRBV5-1	TGCGCCAGCAGCTTGGCGACAGGGGGCGAGAATGGCTACACCTTC	CASSLATGGENGYTF
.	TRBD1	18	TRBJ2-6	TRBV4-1	TGCGCCAGCAGCCAAGTCATGGGACAGGGATCTGGGGCCAACGTCCTGACTTTC	CASSQVMGQGSGANVLTF
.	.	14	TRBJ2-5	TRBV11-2	TGTGCCAGCAGCCTAAGACGGGGGGCAGAGACCCAGTACTTC	CASSLRRGAETQYF
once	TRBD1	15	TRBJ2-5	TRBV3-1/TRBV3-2	TGTGCCAGCAGCCTCCGGACAGGGGCGGCGGAGACCCAGTACTTC	CASSLRTGAAETQYF
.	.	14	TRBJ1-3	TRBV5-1	TGCGCCAGCAGCTTGGGGCAGGGTCTAAACACCATATATTTT	CASSLGQGLNTIYF
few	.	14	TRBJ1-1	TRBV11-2	TGTGCCAGCAGCCCCTGGGGAGGTGGCACTGAAGCTTTCTTT	CASSPWGGGTEAFF
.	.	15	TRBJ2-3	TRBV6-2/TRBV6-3	TGTGCCAGCAGTTCCCTAGGATCAAGCACAGATACGCAGTATTTT	CASSSLGSSTDTQYF
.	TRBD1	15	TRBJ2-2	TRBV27	TGTGCCAGCAGTCCAGGACAGGGGGCGAACGGGGAGCTGTTTTTT	CASSPGQGANGELFF
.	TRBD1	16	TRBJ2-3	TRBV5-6	TGTGCCAGCAGCTTCAAAGGACAGGGGGCAACAGATACGCAGTATTTT	CASSFKGQGATDTQYF
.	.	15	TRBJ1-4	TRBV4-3	TGCGCCAGCAGCCAAGAGACAGGTACACGGGAAAAACTGTTTTTT	CASSQETGTREKLFF
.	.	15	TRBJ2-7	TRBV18	TGTGCCAGCTCACCACCCCAGGCGGGCTGGGGCGAGCAGTACTTC	CASSPPQAGWGEQYF
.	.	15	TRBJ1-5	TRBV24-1	TGTGCCACCAGTGACCAAAATACAGGGTACCAGCCCCAGCATTTT	CATSDQNTGYQPQHF
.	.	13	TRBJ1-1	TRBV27	TGTGCCAGCAGTCTCCGGTTCAGGACTGAAGCTTTCTTT	CASSLRFRTEAFF
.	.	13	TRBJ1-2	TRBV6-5	TGTGCCAGCAGAACAGTCACTAACTATGGCTACACCTTC	CASRTVTNYGYTF
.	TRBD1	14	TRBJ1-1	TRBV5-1	TGCGCCAGCAGCACCGGACAGGGAGGGACTGAAGCTTTCTTT	CASSTGQGGTEAFF